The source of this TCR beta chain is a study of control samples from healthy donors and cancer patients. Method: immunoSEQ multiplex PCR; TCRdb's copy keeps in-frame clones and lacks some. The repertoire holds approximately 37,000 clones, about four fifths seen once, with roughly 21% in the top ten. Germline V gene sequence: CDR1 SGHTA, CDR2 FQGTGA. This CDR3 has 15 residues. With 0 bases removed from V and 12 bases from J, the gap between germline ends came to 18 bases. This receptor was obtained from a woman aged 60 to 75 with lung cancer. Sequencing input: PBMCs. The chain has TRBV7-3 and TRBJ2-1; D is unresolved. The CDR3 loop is CASSLTETEVAVQFF. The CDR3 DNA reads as TGTGCCAGCAGCTTAACGGAGACGGAAGTTGCCGTGCAGTTCTTC.